This T cell receptor (beta chain) is from a study of CD8+ T cells in alopecia areata. Overall study: A regimen of oral tofacitinib, 5 to 10 mg twice daily, was given to treated patients. Points from the study as a whole: Higher clonality and more expanded CD8+ clones appeared in lesional than normal scalp.

Notes on this clone: What it binds is not known.

RNA, once extracted, was reverse transcribed into cDNA for use as the sequencing template. Clones were read by immunoSEQ multiplex PCR, and TCRdb kept only the in-frame ones, dropping some. The sample has 220,000 or so clones, about three fifths seen once. Germline V gene data show CDR1 as SGHRS and CDR2 as YFSETQ. The CDR3 consists of 14 residues. Between the trimmed V and J ends, which lost 6 bases and 3 bases, there was a span of 13 bases. Alopecia areata patients had lesional scalp punch biopsies and peripheral blood taken from them. Isolation of CD4+ and CD8+ T cells from PBMCs was achieved by sorting.

The sequence was obtained from a human donor with alopecia areata. This specimen consisted of CD4+ T cells sorted from blood, obtained at week 0. This chain connects TRBV5-1 to TRBJ2-1, with D perhaps TRBD2 (5 bases). CDR3 residues: CASKVGEGYNEQFF. The CDR3 DNA follows: TGCGCCAGCAAGGTGGGAGAGGGCTACAATGAGCAGTTCTTC.